A single sample is the source of the 8 T cell receptor beta chains below, sequenced in a study of blood T cell repertoires in COVID-19. Clones were sequenced by immunoSEQ multiplex PCR, and TCRdb holds only the in-frame ones, with some missing. The table lists fewer than 350,000 clones, around 90% of them singletons. The source material was peripheral blood. The receptors were sampled from a man aged 18 to 29 with active or convalescent COVID-19.

This clone turned up a few times. This chain connects TRBV5-6 to TRBJ2-7, with 7 nucleotides matching TRBD2. This CDR3 has 14 amino acids. With V trimmed by 2 bases and J by 3 bases, 5 bases remained unmatched. Germline V gene data show CDR1 as SGHDT and CDR2 as YYEEEE. CDR3 coding DNA: TGTGCCAGCAGCTTAATGCTAGCGGTCTACGAGCAGTACTTC. Its protein product is CASSLMLAVYEQYF. Filled out from reference TRBV5-6 and TRBJ2-7, the complete variable domain reads DAGVTQSPTHLIKTRGQQVTLRCSPKSGHDTVSWYQQALGQGPQFIFQYYEEEERQRGNFPDRFSGHQFPNYSSELNVNALLLGDSALYLCASSLMLAVYEQYFGPGTRLTVT.

The chain is built from TRBV10-3 and TRBJ1-3; tentative D call: TRBD1 (5 bases). The V gene's germline CDR1 is ENHRY and CDR2 SYGVKD. There are 18 residues in the CDR3. Trimming shortened V by 3 bases and J by 2 bases, and 20 bases separated the two germline ends. The CDR3 protein is CAISEGVAGLYTGNTIYF. The CDR3 region has the DNA TGTGCCATCAGTGAAGGTGTGGCGGGACTCTATACTGGAAACACCATATATTTT.

The V and J genes are TRBV12-3 or TRBV12-4 and TRBJ1-1; no reliable D call. Trimming cost V 6 bases and J 7 bases, with 15 bases left between them. The CDR3 spans 13 residues. The CDR3 reads CASRSPRRVEAFF. The DNA of the CDR3 is TGTGCCAGCAGATCACCCCGGAGAGTTGAAGCTTTCTTT.

This chain joins TRBV24-1 and TRBJ2-5; D is perhaps TRBD2 (6 bases). This CDR3 region has 15 residues. The germline V and J ends were trimmed by 3 bases and 4 bases, with 14 bases remaining between them. Germline V gives CDR1 KGHDR, CDR2 SFDVKD. The CDR3 loop reads CATSDAGLIGETQYF. The CDR3 coding sequence is TGTGCCACCAGTGATGCGGGGCTGATTGGAGAGACCCAGTACTTC.

The CDR3 bases are TGTGCCAGCAGTGAAGTCGCAGGGCTGAACTATGGCTACACCTTC. It codes for CASSEVAGLNYGYTF. V and J are TRBV6-1 and TRBJ1-2, with a possible D match to TRBD1 (5 bases). Trimming removed 1 base at V and 2 bases at J, with 11 bases between. The CDR3 consists of 15 residues. In germline, CDR1 is MNHNS, CDR2 SASEGT.

The V and J genes are TRBV12-5 and TRBJ2-1, with 8 bases lining up with TRBD2. The J segment lost 4 bases and the V segment lost 0 bases, leaving 11 bases of the junction unmatched. Germline CDR1 is LGHNT and CDR2 is FRNRAP. The CDR3 loop spans 18 amino acids. The CDR3 is CASGLVVGSGGRYNEQFF. In DNA, the CDR3 is TGTGCTAGTGGTTTGGTAGTCGGATCGGGGGGGCGATACAATGAGCAGTTCTTC.

CDR3 nucleotide sequence: TGTGCCAGCAAAAGACAGGGGAGCACAGATACGCAGTATTTT. Encoded protein: CASKRQGSTDTQYF. The V gene is TRBV2, the J gene TRBJ2-3; 8 bases match TRBD1. The CDR3 extends over 14 amino acids. Trimming cost V 7 bases and J 0 bases; bases outside gene matches: 3. CDR1 is SNHLY and CDR2 is FYNNEI in the germline V gene.

The chain joins TRBV18 to TRBJ1-1, with a possible D match to TRBD1 (6 bases). Between the trimmed V and J ends, which lost 6 bases and 0 bases, there was a span of 11 bases. The CDR3 loop spans 14 amino acids. Germline CDR1 KGHSH, CDR2 LQKENI. The CDR3 reads CASSQQGLNTEAFF. The CDR3 nucleotides are TGTGCCAGCTCGCAGCAGGGGTTGAACACTGAAGCTTTCTTT.